This T cell receptor (beta chain) stems from a study of blood T cell repertoires in COVID-19. TCRdb's table, derived via immunoSEQ multiplex PCR, lists solely in-frame clones and lacks some. The sample carries roughly 100,000 clones, more than 65% recorded once. The CDR3 covers 12 residues. Per the germline V gene, CDR1 is MNHEY and CDR2 is SVGAGI. V was shortened by 6 bases and J by 4 bases, with 7 bases between the two germline ends. The sequence was obtained from a woman of 80 years or more with active or convalescent COVID-19. The chain uses TRBV6-5 and TRBJ2-1; D remains unclear. The sample taken for sequencing was peripheral blood. The CDR3 sequence: CASRTTYNEQFF. The CDR3 region has the DNA TGTGCCAGCAGAACTACTTACAATGAGCAGTTCTTC.